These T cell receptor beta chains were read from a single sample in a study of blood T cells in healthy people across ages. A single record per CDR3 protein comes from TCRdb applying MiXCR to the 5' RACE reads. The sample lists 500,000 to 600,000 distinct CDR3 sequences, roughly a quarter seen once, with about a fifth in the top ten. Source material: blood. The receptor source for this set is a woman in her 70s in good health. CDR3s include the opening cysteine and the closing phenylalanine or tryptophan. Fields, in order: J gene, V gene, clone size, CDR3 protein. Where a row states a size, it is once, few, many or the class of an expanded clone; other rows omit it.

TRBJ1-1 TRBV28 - CASSLSDRDAFF
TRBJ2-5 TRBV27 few CASSSRRGTQYF
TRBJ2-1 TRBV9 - CASSTSKLALYNEQFF
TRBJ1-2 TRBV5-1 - CASSSSGSSYGYTF
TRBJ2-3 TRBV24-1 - CTTSDPHSGAGTDTQYF
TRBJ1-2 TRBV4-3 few CASSQDRAGYGYTF
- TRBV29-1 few CSVGVGQETQYF
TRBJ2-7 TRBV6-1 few CASSEMRGTYEQYF
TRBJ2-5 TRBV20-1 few CSASDRIETQYF
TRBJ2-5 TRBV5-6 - CASSSLKGGRTQYF
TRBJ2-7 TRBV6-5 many CASSYYQGNMAYEQYF
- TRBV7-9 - CASSLRDFTDWEQFF
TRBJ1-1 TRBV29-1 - CSVECPREKEAFF
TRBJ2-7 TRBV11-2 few CASSLVRGRAYEQYF
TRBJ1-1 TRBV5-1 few CASSLDGSQGQFGEAFF
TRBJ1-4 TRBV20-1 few CSARVDNEKLFF
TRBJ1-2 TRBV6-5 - CASSYGGTGNPNYGYTF
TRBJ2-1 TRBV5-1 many CASSDRGRAYNEQFF
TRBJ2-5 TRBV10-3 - CAISDWRGGQETQYF
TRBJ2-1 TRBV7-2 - CASSLSGLQGNEQFF
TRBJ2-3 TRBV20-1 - CSARALVVSTDTQYF
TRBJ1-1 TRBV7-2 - CASSLAVGTEAFF
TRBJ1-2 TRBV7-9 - CASSLHQGSYGYTF
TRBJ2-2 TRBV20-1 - CSAIRQRTSGGPFTGELFF
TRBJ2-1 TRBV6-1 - CASSEGLAGGSDEQFF
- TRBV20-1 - CSAGKIAGANEQFF
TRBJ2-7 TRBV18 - CASSPVDSYEQYF
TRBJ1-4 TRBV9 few CASSSGQSNGKLFF
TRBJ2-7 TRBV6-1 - CASRKEDLPYEQYF
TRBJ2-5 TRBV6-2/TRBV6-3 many CASSYSKNRGWQETQYF
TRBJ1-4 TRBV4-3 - CASSQVWVSPISTNEKLFF
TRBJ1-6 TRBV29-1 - CSVPGLPLHF
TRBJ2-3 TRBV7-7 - CASSPGSGSQLTDTQYF
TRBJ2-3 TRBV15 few CATSGHRTSADTQYF
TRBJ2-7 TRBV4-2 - CASSQAAGQGAYEQYF
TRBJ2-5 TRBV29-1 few CSVVPGEETQYF
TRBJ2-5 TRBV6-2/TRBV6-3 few CASSPVLAGEQYF
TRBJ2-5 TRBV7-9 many CASSPRGFTGPKYQETQYF
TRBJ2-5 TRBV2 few CASRKDRFPQETQYF
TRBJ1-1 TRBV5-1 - CASSTTGEAFF
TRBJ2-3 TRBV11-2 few CASSLRAGGQGTQYF
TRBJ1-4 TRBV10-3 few CAISDTRGTNEKLFF
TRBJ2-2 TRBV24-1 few CATSDFSDTGELFF
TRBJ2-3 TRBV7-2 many CASSIGRGTDTQYF
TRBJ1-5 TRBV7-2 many CASSLRQGNQPQHF
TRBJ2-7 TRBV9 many CASSVGSSYEQYF
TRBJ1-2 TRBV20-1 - CSARKGPEGYTF
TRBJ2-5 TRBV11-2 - CASSLPASGKETQYF